This T cell receptor (beta chain) was recovered during a study of T cell repertoires in cytomegalovirus infection. On the study more broadly: Recently described HLA-C-restricted plus well-studied HLA-B-restricted CMV epitopes were used. Public TCR beta signatures marked donors with CMV infection and the matching HLA.

The table lists this clonotype with many counts. Its antigen is not known. A much larger clone lies a single base off, so this may be a read error. Study-wide findings and caveats: Carriers of CMV and the relevant HLA type were discriminated by public TCR beta frequency.

TCRdb reprocessed the reads via MiXCR and lists one record per CDR3 protein. This table holds hundreds of thousands of distinct CDR3 sequences, around 32% found once. The TCR was taken from a human donor in good health (CMV status not recorded). Some clones in this sample may be carry-over from other donors' samples. The input for sequencing was cultured CD8+ T cells from PBMCs, taken from culture after CMV antigen stimulation.

The CDR3 DNA is TGTGCCAGCAGTTTCACAGAGAACACTGAAGCTTTCTTT. It is translated as CASSFTENTEAFF. J is TRBJ1-1 and V is TRBV12-3 or TRBV12-4, with D uncertain. V lost 3 bases to trimming and J lost 1 base, with 6 bases between them. The CDR3 runs 13 residues.